This TCR beta chain derives from a study of shared clonotypes between healthy human individuals. This clone was seen once. CDR3 length: 17 amino acids. The germline V gene encodes CDR1 SGDLS and CDR2 YYNGEE. The ends lost 1 base at V and 6 bases at J; junction bases unmatched: 11. The method was immunoSEQ multiplex PCR; TCRdb's version includes in-frame clones alone and lacks a portion of them. Of 2 million to 2.5 million clones in the sample, around 93% are singletons; the top ten hold more than 0.35%. The clonotype was recovered from a man younger than 35 in good health. Some clones in this sample may be carry-over from other donors' samples. V gene TRBV9 combines with J gene TRBJ2-2; 8 nucleotides match TRBD2. The sample was naive CD4+ T cells from PBMCs. The sample's subset: CD45RA+ positively selected. CDR3 nucleotides: TGTGCCAGCAGCGTATTGTCCCCCGGGAGGGGCGCCGGGGAGCTGTTTTTT. It is translated as CASSVLSPGRGAGELFF.